The rows below give T cell receptor beta chains drawn from one sample of a study of early T cells in non-severe SARS-CoV-2 infection. From the 5' RACE reads, TCRdb called clonotypes with MiXCR, one entry per CDR3 protein. The data contain tens of thousands of distinct CDR3 sequences, 6.5% of them singletons. The sequences come from whole blood, collected at baseline. Receptors were obtained from an adult who was a healthcare worker with PCR-confirmed SARS-CoV-2 infection or an uninfected control (not recorded which). CDR3s include the opening cysteine and the closing phenylalanine or tryptophan. A D gene is named only where the DNA matches it firmly.

CDR3aa | d_gene | j_gene | v_gene
CASSRKSQETQYF | - | TRBJ2-5 | TRBV11-3
CSATGVGPDTQYF | - | TRBJ2-3 | TRBV20-1
CSALESDRGSQGAQHF | TRBD1 | TRBJ1-5 | TRBV20-1
CASSLTQGDTQYF | - | TRBJ2-3 | TRBV7-9
CASSRPIVTDTQYF | - | TRBJ2-3 | TRBV11-2
CATLGTDTQYF | - | TRBJ2-3 | TRBV23-1
CASSLFTGGRYEQYF | TRBD1 | TRBJ2-7 | TRBV6-2/TRBV6-3
CASSSKGTVSYEQYF | TRBD1 | TRBJ2-7 | TRBV12-3/TRBV12-4
CASSPPGANTEAFF | - | TRBJ1-1 | TRBV7-2
CASSLSGSEGELFF | - | TRBJ2-2 | TRBV7-6
CASSLGQANYGYTF | - | TRBJ1-2 | TRBV7-8
CASSSGATNEKLFF | - | TRBJ1-4 | TRBV7-9
CASSLASHIFTPYNEQFF | - | TRBJ2-1 | TRBV5-1
CSVAGFYGYTF | - | TRBJ1-2 | TRBV29-1
CASSAGTVRSQETQYF | - | TRBJ2-5 | TRBV5-1
CASSTPPATGGVADTQYF | TRBD1 | TRBJ2-3 | TRBV7-2
CASSHHKNTGELFF | - | TRBJ2-2 | TRBV4-3
CSARDRGRHGRQETQYF | - | TRBJ2-5 | TRBV20-1
CASSPRGGPGYGYTF | - | TRBJ1-2 | TRBV14
CASSLDVAGGGYNEQFF | TRBD2 | TRBJ2-1 | TRBV7-6
CAWTRLAGGQLDEQFF | TRBD2 | TRBJ2-1 | TRBV30
CASSYGVVVGAGEAFF | - | TRBJ1-1 | TRBV6-5
CASCRDYNEKLFF | - | TRBJ1-4 | TRBV6-6
CASSPLRSGGSQETQYF | TRBD2 | TRBJ2-5 | TRBV4-3
CASSLGGQGPYEQYF | TRBD1 | TRBJ2-7 | TRBV5-1
CASRLSPNTGELFF | - | TRBJ2-2 | TRBV19
CASSPGLGGSATEAFF | - | TRBJ1-1 | TRBV13
CASRHSNEQYF | - | TRBJ2-7 | TRBV10-2
CSARDVLRDRLNPNTEAFF | TRBD1 | TRBJ1-1 | TRBV20-1
CASRRTENYGYTF | - | TRBJ1-2 | TRBV6-5
CASSSILGTASYGYTF | TRBD1 | TRBJ1-2 | TRBV4-3
CASSLFRGGQPSYNEQFF | TRBD1 | TRBJ2-1 | TRBV7-9
CASSYETGQNYEQYF | TRBD1 | TRBJ2-7 | TRBV6-2/TRBV6-3
CASSTRSSPLHF | - | TRBJ1-6 | TRBV11-2
CASRVDSSYEQYF | - | TRBJ2-7 | TRBV6-6
CASSLSGQIYEQYF | TRBD1 | TRBJ2-7 | TRBV5-1
CASSYGQHSGNTIYF | - | TRBJ1-3 | TRBV7-9
CAAGLGSADTQYF | - | TRBJ2-3 | TRBV6-1
CASSRTSGGAFHEQFF | TRBD2 | TRBJ2-1 | TRBV9
CASSSQFSENTIYF | - | TRBJ1-3 | TRBV11-2
CASSPAYKATDTQYF | - | TRBJ2-3 | TRBV5-8
CAWSWGQGNEQYF | TRBD1 | TRBJ2-7 | TRBV30
CATSPNRGQEKAFF | - | TRBJ1-1 | TRBV15
CASSLAGQGDQPQHF | TRBD1 | TRBJ1-5 | TRBV28
CASSSQTQGLNEKLFF | - | TRBJ1-4 | TRBV5-1
CASSLPEDEGLSNYGYTF | - | TRBJ1-2 | TRBV21-1